One sample yielded the 7 T cell receptor beta chains listed below, sequenced in a study of T cells in Graves' hyperthyroidism and ophthalmopathy. TCR beta CDR3 sequences were amplified from RNA transcripts. In the first-round RT-PCR of the TCR CDR3, the HTBI primer set was used. TCRdb reprocessed the multiplex PCR reads with MiXCR, giving one entry per CDR3 protein. The table has about 840,000 distinct CDR3 sequences, 38% seen once; the top ten hold around 9.3%. The source material was blood. All receptors derive from a man between 18 and 35 years old with Graves' hyperthyroidism.

The rearrangement links TRBV7-9 to TRBJ2-7; unclear D gene. The germline V gene encodes CDR1 SEHNR and CDR2 FQNEAQ (reference sequence). This CDR3 has 13 residues. Trimming removed 2 bases at V and 4 bases at J, with 9 bases between. The CDR3 here is CASSLRKLYEQYF. The CDR3 DNA is TGTGCCAGCAGCTTAAGGAAGCTTTACGAGCAGTACTTC.

Of note for this clonotype: Being one base from a much bigger clone, this may be a read error. The J gene is TRBJ2-5, the V gene TRBV24-1; 10 bases are a match to TRBD2. Per the germline V gene, CDR1 is KGHDR and CDR2 is SFDVKD. This CDR3 region has 14 residues. CDR3 nucleotides: TGTGCCATCAGTGATAGCGGGAGGACGGAGACCCAGTACTTC. Its translation is CAISDSGRTETQYF.

The chain links TRBV9 to TRBJ2-7; D might be TRBD1 (5 bases). Trimming shortened V by 4 bases and J by 2 bases, and 10 bases separated the two germline ends. In germline, CDR1 is SGDLS, CDR2 YYNGEE. The CDR3 consists of 13 residues. CDR3 residues: CASSQTVPYEQYF. The CDR3 DNA sequence: TGTGCCAGCAGCCAGACAGTACCCTACGAGCAGTACTTC. The full variable domain, completed using reference TRBV9 and TRBJ2-7, is DSGVTQTPKHLITATGQRVTLRCSPRSGDLSVYWYQQSLDQGLQFLIQYYNGEERAKGNILERFSAQQFPDLHSELNLSSLELGDSALYFCASSQTVPYEQYFGPGTRLTVT.

The chain is built from TRBV6-5 and TRBJ1-6; D is possibly TRBD1 (6 bases). The CDR3 sequence is 15 residues long. Germline V gene sequence: CDR1 MNHEY, CDR2 SVGAGI. V was shortened by 2 bases and J by 7 bases, with 12 bases between the two germline ends. The CDR3 loop reads CASSYPRQDNSPLHF. DNA for the CDR3: TGTGCCAGCAGTTACCCCCGACAGGACAATTCACCCCTCCACTTT.

This clonotype has just one count. Relative to the germline gene, one junction end is altered; a read error may explain this. V gene TRBV5-4 combines with J gene TRBJ1-3, with a tentative D call TRBD1 (5 bases). There are 12 residues in the CDR3. CDR1 is SGHNT, CDR2 YYREEE, per germline (reference sequence). Here the CDR3 reads CASSLRGSTIYF. CDR3 sequence (DNA): TGTGCCAGCAGCTTAAGGGGAAGCACCATATATTTT.

This sequence joins TRBV7-8 and TRBJ2-7, with a weak D call TRBD2 (6 bases). CDR1 SGHVS and CDR2 FQNEAQ come from the germline V gene. The CDR3 extends over 15 amino acids. V was pared by 5 bases and J by 3 bases, with 17 bases between. The CDR3 DNA sequence: TGTGCCAGCAGCCATACCGGGACTCTGAACTACGAGCAGTACTTC. It is translated as CASSHTGTLNYEQYF.

The V call is TRBV20-1, the J call TRBJ1-1; TRBD1 might be the D (5 bases). This CDR3 has 13 amino acids. Germline V CDR1 and CDR2: DFQATT, SNEGSKA (reference sequence). Trimming stripped 3 bases from V and 4 bases from J, with 12 bases between. The CDR3 region is CSASVGDITEAFF. In DNA, the CDR3 is TGCAGTGCTAGTGTGGGGGATATCACTGAAGCTTTCTTT.